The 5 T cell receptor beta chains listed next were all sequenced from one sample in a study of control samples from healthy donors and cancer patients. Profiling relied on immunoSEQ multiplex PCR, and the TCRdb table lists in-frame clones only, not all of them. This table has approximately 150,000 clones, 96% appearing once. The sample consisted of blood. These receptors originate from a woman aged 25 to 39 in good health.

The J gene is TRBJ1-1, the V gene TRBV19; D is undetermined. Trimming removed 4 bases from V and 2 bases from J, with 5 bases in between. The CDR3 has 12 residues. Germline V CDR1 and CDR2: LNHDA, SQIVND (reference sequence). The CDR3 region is CASSTLNTEAFF. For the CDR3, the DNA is TGTGCCAGTAGTACGCTCAACACTGAAGCTTTCTTT. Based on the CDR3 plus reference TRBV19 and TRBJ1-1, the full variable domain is DGGITQSPKYLFRKEGQNVTLSCEQNLNHDAMYWYRQDPGQGLRLIYYSQIVNDFQKGDIAEGYSVSREKKESFPLTVTSAQKNPTAFYLCASSTLNTEAFFGQGTRLTVV.

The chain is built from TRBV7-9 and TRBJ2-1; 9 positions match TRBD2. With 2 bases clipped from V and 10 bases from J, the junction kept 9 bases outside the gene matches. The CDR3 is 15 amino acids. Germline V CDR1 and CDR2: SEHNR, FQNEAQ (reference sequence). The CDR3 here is CASSLRLAELEEQFF. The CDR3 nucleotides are TGTGCCAGCAGCTTACGACTAGCGGAGCTCGAGGAGCAGTTCTTC.

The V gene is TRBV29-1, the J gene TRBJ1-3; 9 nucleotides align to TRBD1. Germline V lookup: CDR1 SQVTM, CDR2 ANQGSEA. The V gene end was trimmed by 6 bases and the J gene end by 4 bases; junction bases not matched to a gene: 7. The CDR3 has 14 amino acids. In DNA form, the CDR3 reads TGCAGCGTGGGGACAGGGACGTCCGGAAACACCATATATTTT. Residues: CSVGTGTSGNTIYF. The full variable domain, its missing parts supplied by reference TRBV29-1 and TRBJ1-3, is SAVISQKPSRDICQRGTSLTIQCQVDSQVTMMFWYRQQPGQSLTLIATANQGSEATYESGFVIDKFPISRPNLTFSTLTVSNMSPEDSSIYLCSVGTGTSGNTIYFGEGSWLTVV.

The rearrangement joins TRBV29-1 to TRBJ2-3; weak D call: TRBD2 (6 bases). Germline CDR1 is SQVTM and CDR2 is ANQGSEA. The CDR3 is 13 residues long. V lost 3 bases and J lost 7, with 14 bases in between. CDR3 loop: CSVDLAFTNTQYF. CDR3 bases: TGCAGCGTTGATCTAGCGTTCACGAATACGCAGTATTTT.

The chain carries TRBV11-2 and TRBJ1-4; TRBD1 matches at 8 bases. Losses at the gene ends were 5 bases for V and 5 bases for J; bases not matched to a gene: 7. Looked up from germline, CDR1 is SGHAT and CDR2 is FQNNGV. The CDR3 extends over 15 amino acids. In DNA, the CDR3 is TGTGCCAGCAGCGGGATCAGGGGGCGAAATGAAAAACTGTTTTTT. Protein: CASSGIRGRNEKLFF.